These T cell receptor beta chains were read from a single sample in a study of blood T cell repertoires in COVID-19. Profiled with immunoSEQ multiplex PCR; TCRdb holds only in-frame clones, not every one. The repertoire holds tens of thousands of clones, with just under 85% as singletons. The sequenced sample was peripheral blood. The source of these receptors is a woman aged 70-85 years with active or convalescent COVID-19. Each CDR3 is given with its conserved first and last residue. A D gene is named only where the DNA matches it firmly. The size entry is marked missing in some rows and otherwise reads once, few, many or a size class.

D,J,size,V,DNA,CDR3
.,TRBJ2-7,.,TRBV13,TGTGCCAGCAGCCTCCGAGGCAGCGAGCAGTACTTC,CASSLRGSEQYF
.,TRBJ1-6,.,TRBV2,TGTGCCAGCAGTGCGTCAGGGTGGAGCTCACCCCTCCACTTT,CASSASGWSSPLHF
TRBD2,TRBJ2-3,.,TRBV7-9,TGTGCCAGCAGCTTATCTAGCGGGGGGAGCACAGATACGCAGTATTTT,CASSLSSGGSTDTQYF
TRBD1,TRBJ1-2,once,TRBV2,TGTGCCAGCAGGCTAGGACAGGAAGATAACTATGGCTACACCTTC,CASRLGQEDNYGYTF
TRBD2,TRBJ2-1,.,TRBV29-1,TGCAGCGTTGCTCGAGCGGGGGGCTACAATGAGCAGTTCTTC,CSVARAGGYNEQFF
.,TRBJ2-2,.,TRBV6-5,TGTGCCAGCAGTATACAGGGATTCGGGGAGCTGTTTTTT,CASSIQGFGELFF
.,TRBJ2-2,once,TRBV5-1,TGCGCCAGCAGCTTGGGGCAGGCTTCCGGGGAGCTGTTTTTT,CASSLGQASGELFF
TRBD1,TRBJ1-5,.,TRBV6-1,TGTGCCAGCAGTGATTGGACAGGGTCTAAGCCCCAGCATTTT,CASSDWTGSKPQHF
.,TRBJ2-2,.,TRBV2,TGTGCCAGCAGGGACAGAGTGAACACCGGGGAGCTGTTTTTT,CASRDRVNTGELFF
TRBD1,TRBJ1-1,.,TRBV7-7,TGTGCTAGCAGCTTAGATTTGGGACAGGAAGCTTTCTTT,CASSLDLGQEAFF
.,TRBJ2-7,.,TRBV28,TGTGCCAGCAGTTTGGGGTCGCTTGGGGGCTCGCGGCGCGAGCAGTACTTC,CASSLGSLGGSRREQYF
TRBD1,TRBJ1-2,.,TRBV19,TGTGCCAGTAGTATAGACCGGGACAGACTCGGGGGCTACACCTTC,CASSIDRDRLGGYTF
.,TRBJ1-1,.,TRBV7-2,TGTGCCAGCAGCTTACAGATCAACACTGAAGCTTTCTTT,CASSLQINTEAFF
.,TRBJ1-2,.,TRBV11-1,TGTGCCAGCAGACTGACAGGAGACTATGGCTACACCTTC,CASRLTGDYGYTF
TRBD1,TRBJ1-5,.,TRBV6-1,TGTGCCAGCAGTGGCCTCAGGGGGCGTAAGAGTCAGCCCCAGCATTTT,CASSGLRGRKSQPQHF
TRBD1,TRBJ2-7,.,TRBV5-1,TGCGCCAGCAGCAGGGACAGGGTGGTCTACGAGCAGTACTTC,CASSRDRVVYEQYF
TRBD1,TRBJ1-1,.,TRBV5-8,TGTGCCAGCAGCTTAAGAAGACAGGGGGCTGGTATGAACACTGAAGCTTTCTTT,CASSLRRQGAGMNTEAFF
.,TRBJ1-1,few,TRBV11-3,TGTGCCAGCAGCTATCAGGAGAACACTGAAGCTTTCTTT,CASSYQENTEAFF
.,TRBJ1-5,once,TRBV27,TGTGCCAGCAGTTATGGGGGGTCCAATCAGCCCCAGCATTTT,CASSYGGSNQPQHF
TRBD1,TRBJ2-1,.,TRBV18,TGTGCCAGCTCACAGTTACCGGGACAGGGCTACAATGAGCAGTTCTTC,CASSQLPGQGYNEQFF
.,TRBJ1-1,.,TRBV6-5,TGTGCCAGCAGTAGTGGGGCAGGGATGAACACTGAAGCTTTCTTT,CASSSGAGMNTEAFF
TRBD2,TRBJ2-7,.,TRBV5-4,TGTGCCAGCAGCTTGAGAAGGACTAGTGTTAGCTCCTACGAGCAGTACTTC,CASSLRRTSVSSYEQYF
.,TRBJ1-5,.,TRBV5-6,TGTGCCAGCAGCTTGCAGGAAAGCAATCAGCCCCAGCATTTT,CASSLQESNQPQHF
.,TRBJ1-1,.,TRBV18,TGTGCCAGCTCCAAATCTTCAGGGAACACTGAAGCTTTCTTT,CASSKSSGNTEAFF
.,TRBJ1-1,few,TRBV5-1,TGCGCCAGCAGCACGAGGACAGCGAACACTGAAGCTTTCTTT,CASSTRTANTEAFF
TRBD1,TRBJ2-1,.,TRBV7-2,TGTGCCAGCAGCTTAGTCGGGACAGGGGAAAATGAGCAGTTCTTC,CASSLVGTGENEQFF
TRBD1,TRBJ1-1,.,TRBV6-2/TRBV6-3,TGTGCCAGCAGCCCCCGCGGGACAGGGGTGGCGAACACTGAAGCTTTCTTT,CASSPRGTGVANTEAFF